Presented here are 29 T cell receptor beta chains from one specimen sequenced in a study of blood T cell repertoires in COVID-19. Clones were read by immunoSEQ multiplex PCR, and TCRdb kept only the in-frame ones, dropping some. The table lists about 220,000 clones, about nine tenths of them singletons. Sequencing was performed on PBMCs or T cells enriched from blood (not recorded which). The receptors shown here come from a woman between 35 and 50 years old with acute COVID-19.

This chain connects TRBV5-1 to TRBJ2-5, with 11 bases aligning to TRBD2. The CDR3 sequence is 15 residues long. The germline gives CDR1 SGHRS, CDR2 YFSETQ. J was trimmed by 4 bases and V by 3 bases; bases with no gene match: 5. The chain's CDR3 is CASSSAGTSGETQYF. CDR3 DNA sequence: TGCGCCAGCAGCTCAGCCGGGACTAGCGGAGAGACCCAGTACTTC.

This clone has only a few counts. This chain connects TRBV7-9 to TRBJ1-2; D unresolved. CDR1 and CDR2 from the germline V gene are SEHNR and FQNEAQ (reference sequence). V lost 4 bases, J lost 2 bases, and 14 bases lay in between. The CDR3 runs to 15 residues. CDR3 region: CASSSGRRANYGYTF. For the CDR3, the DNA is TGTGCCAGCAGCTCAGGCCGTAGAGCAAACTATGGCTACACCTTC.

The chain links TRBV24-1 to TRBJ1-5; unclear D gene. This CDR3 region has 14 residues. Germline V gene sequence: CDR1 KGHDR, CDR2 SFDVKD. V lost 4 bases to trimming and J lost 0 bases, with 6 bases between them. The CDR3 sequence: CATSDLYSNQPQHF. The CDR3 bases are TGTGCCACCAGTGACCTTTATAGCAATCAGCCCCAGCATTTT.

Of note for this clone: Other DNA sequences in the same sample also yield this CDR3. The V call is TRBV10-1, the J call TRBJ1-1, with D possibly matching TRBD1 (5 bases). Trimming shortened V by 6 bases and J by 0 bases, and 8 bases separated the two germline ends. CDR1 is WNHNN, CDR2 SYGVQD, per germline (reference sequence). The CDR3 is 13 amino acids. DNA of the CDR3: TGCGCCAGCAGAGGGACTTTGAACACTGAAGCTTTCTTT. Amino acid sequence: CASRGTLNTEAFF.

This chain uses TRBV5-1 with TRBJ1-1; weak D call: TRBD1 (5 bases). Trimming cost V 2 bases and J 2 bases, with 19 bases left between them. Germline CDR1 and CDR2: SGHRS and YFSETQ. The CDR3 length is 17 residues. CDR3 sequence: CASSFRSQGSGNTEAFF. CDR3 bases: TGCGCCAGCAGCTTTAGGTCGCAGGGCTCTGGAAACACTGAAGCTTTCTTT.

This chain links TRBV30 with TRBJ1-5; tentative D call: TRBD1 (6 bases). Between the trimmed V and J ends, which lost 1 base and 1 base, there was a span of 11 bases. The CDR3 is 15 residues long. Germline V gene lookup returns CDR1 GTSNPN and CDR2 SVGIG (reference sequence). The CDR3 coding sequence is TGTGCCTGGAGTGGTGGACAGAGAAGCAATCAGCCCCAGCATTTT. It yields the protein CAWSGGQRSNQPQHF. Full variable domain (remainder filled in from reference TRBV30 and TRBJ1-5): SQTIHQWPATLVQPVGSPLSLECTVEGTSNPNLYWYRQAAGRGLQLLFYSVGIGQISSEVPQNLSASRPQDRQFILSSKKLLLSDSGFYLCAWSGGQRSNQPQHFGDGTRLSIL.

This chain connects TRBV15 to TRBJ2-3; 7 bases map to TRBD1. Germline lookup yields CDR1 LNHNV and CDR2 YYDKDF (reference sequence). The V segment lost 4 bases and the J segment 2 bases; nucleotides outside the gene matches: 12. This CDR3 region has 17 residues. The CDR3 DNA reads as TGTGCCACCAGCAAAAGCGACCGGGACAGTTTCACAGATACGCAGTATTTT. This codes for CATSKSDRDSFTDTQYF.

The CDR3 DNA reads TGTGCTAGTGCCTCCGGACTAGCGGGGGGGCGGACCTACAATGAGCAGTTCTTC. It is translated as CASASGLAGGRTYNEQFF. V and J are TRBV12-5 and TRBJ2-1; 15 positions match TRBD2. In germline, CDR1 is LGHNT, CDR2 FRNRAP. This CDR3 contains 18 residues. The junction had 9 bases not matched to a gene; V was cut back by 7 bases and J by 2 bases. Based on the CDR3 plus reference TRBV12-5 and TRBJ2-1, the full variable domain is DARVTQTPRHKVTEMGQEVTMRCQPILGHNTVFWYRQTMMQGLELLAYFRNRAPLDDSGMPKDRFSAEMPDATLATLKIQPSEPRDSAVYFCASASGLAGGRTYNEQFFGPGTRLTVL.

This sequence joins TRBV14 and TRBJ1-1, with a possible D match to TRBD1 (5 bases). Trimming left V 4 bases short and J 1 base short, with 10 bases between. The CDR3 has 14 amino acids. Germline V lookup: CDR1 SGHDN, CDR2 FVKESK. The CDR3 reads CASSLLGQNTEAFF. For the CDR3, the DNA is TGTGCCAGCAGCCTCCTTGGACAGAACACTGAAGCTTTCTTT.

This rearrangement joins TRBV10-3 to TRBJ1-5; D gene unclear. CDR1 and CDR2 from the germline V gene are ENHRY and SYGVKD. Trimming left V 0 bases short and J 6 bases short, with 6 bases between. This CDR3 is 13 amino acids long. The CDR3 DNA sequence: TGTGCCATCAGTGAGTCGAGATCTCAGCCCCAGCATTTT. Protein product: CAISESRSQPQHF.

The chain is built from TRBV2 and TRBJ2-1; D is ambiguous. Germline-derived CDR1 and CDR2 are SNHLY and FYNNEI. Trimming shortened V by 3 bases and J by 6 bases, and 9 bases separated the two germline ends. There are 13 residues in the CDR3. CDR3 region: CASSEWLANEQFF. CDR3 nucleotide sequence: TGTGCCAGCAGTGAGTGGCTGGCCAATGAGCAGTTCTTC.

CDR3 amino acids: CASSVGQGSAGSIQYF. As DNA, the CDR3 is TGTGCCAGCAGCGTGGGACAGGGGTCAGCAGGATCCATTCAGTACTTC. The rearrangement links TRBV9 to TRBJ2-4; 10 bases agree with TRBD1. This CDR3 region has 16 residues. Trimming cost V 2 bases and J 9 bases; bases outside gene matches: 11. Germline V gene sequence: CDR1 SGDLS, CDR2 YYNGEE.

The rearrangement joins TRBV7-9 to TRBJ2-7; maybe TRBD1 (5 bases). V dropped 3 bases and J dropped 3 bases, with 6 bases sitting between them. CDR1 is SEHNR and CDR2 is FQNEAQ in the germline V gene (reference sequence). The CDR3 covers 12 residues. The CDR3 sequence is CASSFTGYEQYV. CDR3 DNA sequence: TGTGCCAGCAGCTTCACAGGCTACGAGCAGTACGTC.

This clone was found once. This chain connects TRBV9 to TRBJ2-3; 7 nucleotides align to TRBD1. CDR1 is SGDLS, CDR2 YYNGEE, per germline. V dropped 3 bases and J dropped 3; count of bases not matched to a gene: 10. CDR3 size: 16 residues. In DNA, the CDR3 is TGTGCCAGCAGCGCGCACTCCGGACAGGAGACAGATACGCAGTATTTT. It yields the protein CASSAHSGQETDTQYF.

The CDR3 here is CASSPRTGSLAGYTF. The CDR3 nucleotides are TGCGCCAGCAGCCCCCGGACAGGGAGTTTGGCTGGCTACACCTTC. This sequence joins TRBV5-1 and TRBJ1-2, with 8 bases matching TRBD1. The CDR3 has 15 amino acids. CDR1 SGHRS and CDR2 YFSETQ come from the germline V gene. V lost 4 bases and J lost 7; bases outside the gene matches: 12.

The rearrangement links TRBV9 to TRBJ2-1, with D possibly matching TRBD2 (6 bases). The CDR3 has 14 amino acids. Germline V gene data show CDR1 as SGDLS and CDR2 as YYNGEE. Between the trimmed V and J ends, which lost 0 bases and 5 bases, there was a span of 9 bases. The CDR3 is CASSVAGVHNEQFF. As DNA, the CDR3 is TGTGCCAGCAGCGTAGCGGGGGTCCACAATGAGCAGTTCTTC.

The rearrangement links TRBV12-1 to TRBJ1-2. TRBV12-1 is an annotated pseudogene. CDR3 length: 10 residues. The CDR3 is CASSFVLSEF. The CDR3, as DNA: TGTGCCAGCAGCTTTGTCCTGTCCGAGTTC.

The CDR3 DNA reads as TGTGCAAGTCGCTTAAGTGGGACAGTTAATGACACCATATATTTT. Its translation: CASRLSGTVNDTIYF. This chain joins TRBV12-2 and TRBJ1-3; the table's D call of TRBD1 was not tested on the DNA. TRBV12-2 is tagged as a pseudogene. The CDR3 extends over 15 amino acids.

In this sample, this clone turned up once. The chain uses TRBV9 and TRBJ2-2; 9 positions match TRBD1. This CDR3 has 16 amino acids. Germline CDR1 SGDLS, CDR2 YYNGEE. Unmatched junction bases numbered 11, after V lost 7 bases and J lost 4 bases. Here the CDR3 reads CASRPRTGEGTGELFF. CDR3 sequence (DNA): TGTGCCAGCCGACCCCGGACAGGGGAAGGCACCGGGGAGCTGTTTTTT. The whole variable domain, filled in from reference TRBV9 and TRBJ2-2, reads DSGVTQTPKHLITATGQRVTLRCSPRSGDLSVYWYQQSLDQGLQFLIQYYNGEERAKGNILERFSAQQFPDLHSELNLSSLELGDSALYFCASRPRTGEGTGELFFGEGSRLTVL.

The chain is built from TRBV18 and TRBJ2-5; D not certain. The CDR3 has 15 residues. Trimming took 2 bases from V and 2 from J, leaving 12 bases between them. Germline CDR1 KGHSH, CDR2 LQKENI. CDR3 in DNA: TGTGCCAGCTCACCAACACGCCGAATTCAAGAGACCCAGTACTTC. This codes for CASSPTRRIQETQYF.

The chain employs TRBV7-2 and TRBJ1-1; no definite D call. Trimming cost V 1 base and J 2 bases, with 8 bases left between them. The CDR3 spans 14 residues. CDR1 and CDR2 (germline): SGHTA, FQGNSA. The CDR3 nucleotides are TGTGCCAGCAGCTTAGGAGGTAGCAACACTGAAGCTTTCTTT. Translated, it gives CASSLGGSNTEAFF.

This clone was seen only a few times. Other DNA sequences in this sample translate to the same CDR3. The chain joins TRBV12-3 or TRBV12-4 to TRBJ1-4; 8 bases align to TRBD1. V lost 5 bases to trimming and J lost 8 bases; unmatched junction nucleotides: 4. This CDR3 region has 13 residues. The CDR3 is CASSPRDREKLFF. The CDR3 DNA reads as TGTGCCAGCAGTCCCCGGGACAGGGAAAAACTGTTTTTT.

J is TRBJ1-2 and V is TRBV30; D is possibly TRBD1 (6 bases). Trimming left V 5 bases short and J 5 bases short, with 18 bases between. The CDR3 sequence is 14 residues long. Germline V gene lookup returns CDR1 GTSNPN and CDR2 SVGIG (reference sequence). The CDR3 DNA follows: TGTGCCTGGTACTACCGGGACATATCTTATGGCTACACCTTC. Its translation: CAWYYRDISYGYTF.

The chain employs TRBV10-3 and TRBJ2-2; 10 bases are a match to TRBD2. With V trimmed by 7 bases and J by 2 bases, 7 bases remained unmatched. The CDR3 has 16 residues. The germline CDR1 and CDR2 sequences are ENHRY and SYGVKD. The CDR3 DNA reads TGTGCCATCAAGAAGCGGGGGGGCCCCAACACCGGGGAGCTGTTTTTT. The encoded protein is CAIKKRGGPNTGELFF.

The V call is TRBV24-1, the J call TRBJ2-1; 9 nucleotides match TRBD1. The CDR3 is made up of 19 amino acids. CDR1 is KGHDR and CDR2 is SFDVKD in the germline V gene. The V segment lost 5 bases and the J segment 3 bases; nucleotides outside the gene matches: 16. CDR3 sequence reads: CATSALLDRGNDNYNEQFF. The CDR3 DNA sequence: TGTGCCACCAGTGCCTTACTGGACAGGGGAAATGACAACTACAATGAGCAGTTCTTC.

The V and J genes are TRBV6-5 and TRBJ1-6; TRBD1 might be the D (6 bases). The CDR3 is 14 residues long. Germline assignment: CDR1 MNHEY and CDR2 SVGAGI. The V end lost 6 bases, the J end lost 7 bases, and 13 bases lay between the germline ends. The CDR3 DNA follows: TGTGCCAGCAGGACAGACAGGTTGAATTCACCCCTCCACTTT. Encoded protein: CASRTDRLNSPLHF.

The CDR3 DNA reads TGTGCCAGCGCACCGGGACAGGGGGCCGATACGCAGTATTTT. Its translation: CASAPGQGADTQYF. V is TRBV25-1 and J is TRBJ2-3; TRBD1 agrees at 12 bases. V shed 8 bases and J 6 bases; nucleotides not matched to a gene: 6. Germline-derived CDR1 and CDR2 are MGHDK and SYGVNS. The length of the CDR3 is 14 residues.

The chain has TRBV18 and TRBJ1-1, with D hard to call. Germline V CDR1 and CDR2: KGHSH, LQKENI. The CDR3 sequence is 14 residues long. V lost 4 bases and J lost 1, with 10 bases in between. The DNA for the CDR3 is TGTGCCAGCTCACGGGCCAGGCAGAACACTGAAGCTTTCTTT. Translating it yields CASSRARQNTEAFF.

This CDR3 is CASSLLGLGEQFF. CDR3 sequence (DNA): TGTGCCAGCAGTCTGCTTGGACTTGGTGAGCAGTTCTTC. The chain recombines TRBV6-5 with TRBJ2-1; tentative D call: TRBD2 (5 bases). The CDR3 extends over 13 amino acids. The germline V gene has CDR1 MNHEY and CDR2 SVGAGI. V lost 5 bases and J 9 bases, leaving 14 bases between the germline ends.